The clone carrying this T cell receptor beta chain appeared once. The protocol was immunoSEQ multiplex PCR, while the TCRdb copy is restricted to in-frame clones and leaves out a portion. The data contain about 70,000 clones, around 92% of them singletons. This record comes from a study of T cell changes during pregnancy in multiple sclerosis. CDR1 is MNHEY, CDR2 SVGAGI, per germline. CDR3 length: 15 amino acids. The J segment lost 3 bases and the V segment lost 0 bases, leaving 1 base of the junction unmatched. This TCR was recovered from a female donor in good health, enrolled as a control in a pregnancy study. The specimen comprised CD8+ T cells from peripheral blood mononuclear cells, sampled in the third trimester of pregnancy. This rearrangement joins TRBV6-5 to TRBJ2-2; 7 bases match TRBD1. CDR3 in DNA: TGTGCCAGCAGTTACTCCACAGGGGACACCGGGGAGCTGTTTTTT. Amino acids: CASSYSTGDTGELFF.